Shown below are 24 T cell receptor beta chains from a single sample sequenced in a study of type 1 and type 2 diabetes patients. Genomic DNA was the PCR template. Amplification of the beta chain CDR3 used 30 forward and 13 reverse multiplex primers. MiXCR, applied by TCRdb to the multiplex PCR reads, yields one record per CDR3 protein. Of approximately 260,000 distinct CDR3 sequences listed, around 47% are singletons. The sample consisted of peripheral blood mononuclear cells (PBMCs). These receptors were taken from a man younger than 35 with type 2 diabetes.

To note about this clonotype: The junction departs from germline at one end; a sequencing error may be responsible. The V call is TRBV6-5, the J call TRBJ2-1; D is perhaps TRBD2 (5 bases). The CDR3 runs 16 residues. CDR1 is MNHEY, CDR2 SVGAGI, per germline. The CDR3 bases are TGCGCCAGCAGTGAGTCCCCGGGAAGCTCCTACGATGAGCAGTTCTTC. This translates into CASSESPGSSYDEQFF.

The genes are TRBV10-1 and TRBJ2-7, with TRBD1 identical over 11 bases. This CDR3 contains 14 residues. The junction had 8 bases not matched to a gene; V was cut back by 10 bases and J by 3 bases. Germline values: CDR1 WNHNN, CDR2 SYGVQD (reference sequence). The CDR3 sequence is CATMAGTGGYEQYF. CDR3 DNA: TGCGCCACTATGGCCGGGACAGGGGGCTACGAGCAGTACTTC.

V is TRBV14 and J is TRBJ2-1; the match to TRBD1 covers 8 bases. Germline trimming cut 1 base from V and 6 bases from J; bases unmatched to any gene: 2. CDR1 and CDR2 (germline): SGHDN, FVKESK. The CDR3 runs to 14 residues. The CDR3 sequence: CASSQGTGLNEQFF. The DNA for the CDR3 is TGTGCCAGCAGCCAAGGGACAGGGCTCAATGAGCAGTTCTTC.

On this clonotype: The conserved phenylalanine or tryptophan normally closing the CDR3 is absent here, so this likely arose from a read error. V gene TRBV20-1 combines with J gene TRBJ1-1, with a weak D call TRBD1 (5 bases). V shed 0 bases and J shed 7 bases, with 9 bases lying between them. The germline gives CDR1 DFQATT, CDR2 SNEGSKA (reference sequence). CDR3 length equals 12 residues. CDR3 nucleotides: TGCAGTGCTAGAGACCTTAGGGGTGAAGCTTTCATT. Protein sequence: CSARDLRGEAFI.

In the case of this clonotype: An end of the junction does not agree with germline; a read error may underlie this. V is TRBV12-3 or TRBV12-4 and J is TRBJ1-2; D gene ambiguous. The CDR3 spans 14 residues. CDR3 amino acids: CASRYSDTNYGCTF. As DNA, the CDR3 is TGTGCCAGCAGGTACAGTGATACTAACTATGGCTGCACCTTC.

The J gene is TRBJ2-1, the V gene TRBV20-1; a weak D match, TRBD2 (6 bases). This CDR3 region has 14 residues. The V gene's germline CDR1 is DFQATT and CDR2 SNEGSKA (reference sequence). Deletions cut 3 bases from V and 3 bases from J, with 12 bases between. The CDR3 nucleotides read TGCAGTGCTAGCGGGGACTTCCACTACAATGAGCAGTTCTTC. Translation gives CSASGDFHYNEQFF.

The chain joins TRBV2 to TRBJ1-4, with 7 bases that match TRBD1. The CDR3 loop spans 14 amino acids. Germline CDR1 SNHLY, CDR2 FYNNEI. V lost 6 bases and J lost 7; bases outside the gene matches: 8. The CDR3 reads CASRATGSVEKLFF. CDR3 DNA sequence: TGTGCCAGCAGGGCGACAGGGTCCGTTGAAAAACTGTTTTTT.

In regard to this clonotype: This may come from a read error, since a much larger clone is one base off. The gene calls are TRBV10-2 and TRBJ2-7; 9 bases are a match to TRBD1. The last part of the DNA fits TRBJ2-1 better; the J call may be wrong. Germline-derived CDR1 and CDR2 are WSHSY and SAAADI. CDR3 length: 13 amino acids. The CDR3 DNA is TGCGCCAGCGGTGGAGGGACAGGGCATGAGCAGTTCTTC. It yields the protein CASGGGTGHEQFF.

This clonotype was counted a few times. As DNA, the CDR3 is TGCAGTGCCGACTGGACAGGGAACACAGATACGCAGTATTTT. Residues: CSADWTGNTDTQYF. The chain couples TRBV20-1 to TRBJ2-3; TRBD1 aligns across 8 bases. From germline, CDR1 is DFQATT and CDR2 SNEGSKA (reference sequence). J lost 2 bases, V lost 6 bases, and 7 bases had no gene match. The CDR3 spans 14 residues.

The chain combines TRBV19 with TRBJ2-5; no clear D. Germline V gene lookup returns CDR1 LNHDA and CDR2 SQIVND (reference sequence). This CDR3 spans 15 amino acids. V was cut by 4 bases and J by 0 bases, with 12 bases left in between. The CDR3 DNA is TGTGCCAGTAGTAGTATCAACAGCGACCAAGAGACCCAGTACTTC. Amino acid sequence: CASSSINSDQETQYF.

The chain recombines TRBV5-1 with TRBJ1-1; D is undetermined. V dropped 0 bases and J dropped 6 bases, with 12 bases sitting between them. Germline assignment: CDR1 SGHRS and CDR2 YFSETQ. CDR3 length equals 14 residues. The DNA for the CDR3 is TGCGCCAGCAGCTTGGGGGTTTCAAACGCTGAAGCTTTCTTT. Translation gives CASSLGVSNAEAFF.

The chain has TRBV30 and TRBJ1-1; no reliable D call. The CDR3 length is 13 residues. CDR1 and CDR2 (germline): GTSNPN, SVGIG (reference sequence). V was trimmed by 2 bases and J by 6 bases, leaving 13 bases between them. The CDR3 DNA reads as TGTGCCTGGAGTAAATGGGTGTCGGCTGAAGCTTTCTTT. As protein: CAWSKWVSAEAFF.

The genes are TRBV2 and TRBJ1-1; D remains unclear. The CDR3 is 13 residues long. Looked up from germline, CDR1 is SNHLY and CDR2 is FYNNEI. V was shortened by 5 bases and J by 1 base, with 8 bases between the two germline ends. The CDR3 is CASSPTRNTEAFF. In DNA form, the CDR3 reads TGTGCCAGCAGTCCCACAAGGAACACTGAAGCTTTCTTT.

This chain joins TRBV7-2 and TRBJ1-5, with a possible D match to TRBD1 (5 bases). Trimming removed 5 bases from V and 2 bases from J, with 13 bases in between. Germline CDR1 is SGHTA and CDR2 is FQGNSA. The CDR3 totals 15 residues. The DNA for the CDR3 is TGTGCCAGCAGCGTTGGGGGTGAAGGCAATCAGCCCCAGCATTTT. Translated, it gives CASSVGGEGNQPQHF.

The gene calls are TRBV7-8 and TRBJ2-2; D is perhaps TRBD2 (6 bases). Trimming removed 3 bases at V and 5 bases at J, with 19 bases between. The CDR3 has 17 residues. CDR1 and CDR2 (germline): SGHVS, FQNEAQ. DNA of the CDR3: TGTGCCAGCAGCTTTGGAGGGTTCGGGGATTTGACCGGGGAGCTGTTTTTT. It specifies CASSFGGFGDLTGELFF.

This clonotype was detected only a few times. V is TRBV7-7 and J is TRBJ2-5; tentatively, D is TRBD1 (7 bases). This CDR3 is built from 15 residues. From germline, CDR1 is SSHAT and CDR2 FNYEAQ (reference sequence). The ends were cut back, 4 bases at V and 2 bases at J, with 14 bases in the middle. CDR3 in amino acids: CASSSRRGDQETQYF. The DNA for the CDR3 is TGTGCCAGCAGCTCACGCAGGGGGGATCAAGAGACCCAGTACTTC.

The chain links TRBV4-2 to TRBJ1-1, with unresolved D. The CDR3 is 13 residues long. The germline V gene has CDR1 LGHNA and CDR2 YNFKEQ. Deletions cut 2 bases from V and 3 bases from J, with 7 bases between. In nucleotides, the CDR3 is TGTGCCAGCAGCCAACGGTTGTACACTGAAGCTTTCTTT. It encodes CASSQRLYTEAFF.

This clonotype was counted ten times or more. V is TRBV10-1 and J is TRBJ1-2; D perhaps matches TRBD1 (5 bases). V shed 4 bases and J shed 1 base, with 7 bases lying between them. Per the germline V gene, CDR1 is WNHNN and CDR2 is SYGVQD (reference sequence). The CDR3 consists of 13 residues. The CDR3 loop is CASSVGVNYGYTF. CDR3 in DNA: TGCGCCAGCAGTGTGGGGGTTAACTATGGCTACACCTTC.

This clonotype turned up a few times. The chain is built from TRBV12-3 or TRBV12-4 and TRBJ2-7; D is perhaps TRBD1 or TRBD2 (5 bases each). The CDR3 spans 12 residues. The CDR3 DNA reads TGTGCTGTCAGGGACGGAGACTACGAGCAGTACTTC. Protein: CAVRDGDYEQYF.

The genes are TRBV7-2 and TRBJ1-1; possible D gene TRBD1, 5 bases. The length of the CDR3 is 13 residues. V was clipped by 1 base and J by 5 bases, with 8 bases between them. Germline V gene data show CDR1 as SGHTA and CDR2 as FQGNSA. This CDR3 reads CASSLEWGTEAFF. CDR3 in DNA: TGTGCCAGCAGCTTAGAATGGGGGACTGAAGCTTTCTTT.

The V gene is TRBV7-3, the J gene TRBJ1-1, with a possible D match to TRBD1 (5 bases). CDR3 length equals 15 residues. The V end was cut by 5 bases, the J end by 4 bases, with 17 bases between. Germline values: CDR1 SGHTA, CDR2 FQGTGA. CDR3 in amino acids: CASSQEAGSGTEAFF. Written as DNA, the CDR3 is TGTGCCAGCAGCCAAGAGGCAGGGTCGGGCACTGAAGCTTTCTTT.

The CDR3 sequence: CAISESSGRAYEQYF. The CDR3 DNA is TGTGCCATCAGTGAGTCTAGCGGGAGGGCCTACGAGCAGTACTTC. This chain connects TRBV10-3 to TRBJ2-7; 11 nucleotides line up with TRBD2. Looked up from germline, CDR1 is ENHRY and CDR2 is SYGVKD. The trim removed 0 bases at V and 2 bases at J, leaving 0 bases unmatched. The CDR3 has 15 amino acids.

The chain has TRBV7-2 and TRBJ1-1, with D possibly matching TRBD1 (5 bases). Trimming removed 6 bases from V and 7 bases from J, with 15 bases in between. The CDR3 has 13 residues. Germline loops: CDR1 SGHTA, CDR2 FQGNSA. The CDR3 here is CASSAARDGEAFF. The CDR3 bases are TGTGCCAGCAGTGCCGCCAGGGACGGTGAAGCTTTCTTT.

About this clonotype itself: The final CDR3 position lacks the conserved phenylalanine or tryptophan, pointing to a likely read error. The gene calls are TRBV7-2 and TRBJ2-7; 11 positions agree with TRBD2. J was trimmed by 0 bases and V by 4 bases; bases with no gene match: 2. Germline CDR1 SGHTA, CDR2 FQGNSA. The CDR3 has 15 amino acids. As DNA, the CDR3 is TGTGCCAGCAGCTACCTAGCGGGAGGCTCCTACGAGCAGTACCTC. Protein sequence: CASSYLAGGSYEQYL.